A selection of T cell receptor beta chains follows, all from one sample in a study of blood T cells in healthy people across ages. Each CDR3 protein is one row after TCRdb ran MiXCR on the 5' RACE reads. The data hold around 1,000,000 distinct CDR3 sequences, with roughly two fifths observed a single time. The sequenced sample was blood. The receptors shown here come from a man younger than 35 in good health. CDR3s include the opening cysteine and the closing phenylalanine or tryptophan. The D gene is left open where the match is weak. Rows may omit the clone size; those that give it use once, few, many or a size class.

V gene	D gene	CDR3 length	clone size	J gene	CDR3 protein	CDR3 DNA
TRBV4-3	.	16	.	TRBJ2-6	CASSQETPSGANVLTF	TGCGCCAGCAGCCAAGAGACCCCCTCTGGGGCCAACGTCCTGACTTTC
TRBV20-1	TRBD1	14	many	TRBJ2-1	CSAITGTGGNEQFF	TGCAGTGCAATAACCGGGACAGGGGGCAATGAGCAGTTCTTC
TRBV5-5	TRBD1	14	few	TRBJ1-2	CASSFLRQGYGYTF	TGTGCCAGCAGCTTCTTACGACAGGGTTATGGCTACACCTTC
TRBV12-3/TRBV12-4	.	14	.	TRBJ2-7	CASSLGGPWLEQYF	TGTGCCAGCAGTTTAGGGGGCCCCTGGCTCGAGCAGTACTTC
TRBV18	TRBD2	16	.	TRBJ2-3	CASSPRVSGVTDTLYF	TGTGCCAGCTCACCTCGGGTTAGCGGGGTCACAGATACGCTGTATTTT
TRBV7-9	.	13	.	TRBJ1-2	CASSVEANYGYTF	TGTGCCAGCAGCGTAGAGGCTAACTATGGCTACACCTTC
TRBV9	TRBD1	15	few	TRBJ1-2	CASSEWGQADYGYTF	TGTGCCAGCAGCGAATGGGGACAGGCTGACTATGGCTACACCTTC
TRBV5-1	.	17	.	TRBJ2-5	CASSLKLESAPGETRYF	TGCGCCAGCAGCTTGAAACTAGAGAGTGCCCCTGGAGAGACCCGGTACTTC
TRBV2	.	13	few	TRBJ1-6	CASRRQTNSPLHF	TGTGCCAGCAGGAGACAAACTAATTCACCCCTCCACTTT
TRBV7-2	.	16	few	TRBJ2-2	CASSLVGGSDTGELFF	TGTGCCAGCAGCTTAGTAGGGGGGTCGGACACCGGGGAGCTGTTTTTT
TRBV10-2	TRBD2	14	.	TRBJ2-1	CASRTSGGLGEQFF	TGCGCCAGCCGGACTAGCGGGGGGTTAGGTGAGCAGTTCTTC
TRBV7-2	.	14	few	TRBJ1-2	CASSPPAGLFGYTF	TGTGCCAGCAGCCCCCCGGCGGGGTTATTTGGCTACACCTTC
TRBV7-9	TRBD2	15	.	TRBJ2-3	CTSSPDSGSTDTQYF	TGTACCAGCAGCCCAGATAGCGGGAGCACAGATACGCAGTATTTT
TRBV20-1	TRBD2	14	.	TRBJ2-2	CSARLAGTTGELFF	TGCAGTGCTAGACTAGCGGGCACCACCGGGGAGCTGTTTTTT
TRBV11-1	TRBD1	15	.	TRBJ2-3	CASSFLDREIDTQYF	TGTGCCAGCAGCTTCCTGGACAGGGAAATAGATACGCAGTATTTT
TRBV20-1	.	13	.	TRBJ2-7	CSAPGTRSYEQYF	TGCAGTGCCCCAGGGACCCGCTCCTACGAGCAGTACTTC
TRBV27	.	14	.	TRBJ2-1	CASSLSGDPETQFF	TGTGCCAGCAGTTTATCGGGAGACCCGGAGACCCAGTTCTTC
TRBV5-1	.	16	.	TRBJ1-2	CASSINPLTGTFAYTF	TGCGCCAGCAGCATAAATCCACTCACAGGGACGTTCGCCTACACCTTC
TRBV28	TRBD2	17	few	TRBJ2-1	CASSLTSGGARRNEQFF	TGTGCCAGCAGCCTAACTAGCGGGGGGGCTAGACGGAATGAGCAGTTCTTC
TRBV6-5	.	15	.	TRBJ2-7	CASSYGTAPSDEQYF	TGTGCCAGCAGTTACGGTACAGCCCCATCCGACGAGCAGTACTTC
TRBV12-3/TRBV12-4	.	13	many	TRBJ2-5	CASSLGQGETQYF	TGTGCCAGCAGTTTAGGGCAGGGAGAGACCCAGTACTTC
TRBV7-9	.	13	few	TRBJ1-1	CASSPGTPTEAFF	TGTGCCAGCAGTCCCGGGACCCCGACTGAAGCTTTCTTT